A single sample gave rise to the 5 T cell receptor beta chains below, sequenced in a study of blood T cell repertoires in COVID-19. The table came from immunoSEQ multiplex PCR; TCRdb's copy has only in-frame clones and leaves some out. The table includes about 360,000 clones, more than 85% detected once. The specimen sequenced was peripheral blood. These receptors all come from a human donor in a cohort sampled during active COVID-19.

The V gene is TRBV28, the J gene TRBJ1-1, with 7 positions matching TRBD1. The germline CDR1 and CDR2 sequences are MDHEN and SYDVKM. This CDR3 is built from 17 residues. V lost 4 bases to trimming and J lost 6 bases; unmatched junction nucleotides: 17. CDR3 sequence reads: CASSSSNRGPFSSEAFF. The DNA for the CDR3 is TGTGCCAGCAGTTCCAGTAACAGGGGTCCCTTTAGCTCTGAAGCTTTCTTT.

In its sample, this clone was seen once. J is TRBJ2-1 and V is TRBV4-1; TRBD2 matches at 7 bases. The CDR3 spans 16 residues. The germline CDR1 and CDR2 sequences are MGHRA and YSYEKL. With 4 bases clipped from V and 4 bases from J, the junction kept 10 bases outside the gene matches. CDR3 amino acids: CASSPHQAGLYNEQFF. The CDR3 bases are TGCGCCAGCAGCCCCCACCAAGCGGGGCTTTACAATGAGCAGTTCTTC.

The chain employs TRBV2 and TRBJ2-1, with 9 bases that match TRBD2. V lost 1 base to trimming and J lost 6 bases; unmatched junction nucleotides: 4. Germline V gene data show CDR1 as SNHLY and CDR2 as FYNNEI. This CDR3 contains 15 residues. CDR3 sequence (DNA): TGTGCCAGCAGTGAAGTCGGCGGGAGGGTCAATGAGCAGTTCTTC. It codes for CASSEVGGRVNEQFF.

The CDR3 loop reads CASSLGGDHFTQYF. The CDR3 DNA sequence: TGTGCCAGCAGCTTAGGGGGCGACCACTTCACGCAGTATTTT. The chain couples TRBV11-3 to TRBJ2-3; tentative D call: TRBD1 (5 bases). The germline V gene has CDR1 SGHNT and CDR2 YENEEA. The CDR3 totals 14 residues. The V gene lost 1 base and the J gene lost 9 bases, with 14 bases spanning the gap.

The rearrangement joins TRBV2 to TRBJ2-7; possibly TRBD2 for D (7 bases). The CDR3 runs 14 residues. With 7 bases removed from V and 2 bases from J, the gap between germline ends came to 15 bases. Germline values: CDR1 SNHLY, CDR2 FYNNEI. Here the CDR3 DNA reads TGTGCCAGCAAGCTGGACAGCGGGGCCTACGAGCAGTACTTC. This encodes CASKLDSGAYEQYF.